Listed here are 10 T cell receptor beta chains from one sample, sequenced in a study of Tregs in tolerant kidney transplant recipients (dated by TCRdb to between 2018 and 2021). Library creation used the immunoSEQ multiplex PCR assay. Not all clones reach the TCRdb copy of this immuneACCESS table, which keeps in-frame sequences only. Checked studies attribute under half of the gap to unresolved V genes and leave the rest unexplained. The sample's table lists a count of about 23,000 clones. The leading ten clones occupy approximately 4.2% of the sample. The time point tag for this specimen amounts to: 6 months after combined kidney and bone marrow transplant. Related donors were used in the transplants with nonmyeloablative bone marrow transplantation, and mixed chimerism was transient in the human trials. The starting material was CD4+ T cells from blood (PBMCs), obtained 6 months after the transplant. All receptors derive from a human patient who received a combined kidney and bone marrow transplant. After a transplant, some T cells may be of graft donor origin.

In the case of this clone: Sequencing ends 3 residues short of the CDR3 end; the germline J gene provides the rest. The chain employs TRBV19 and TRBJ1-2; 10 nucleotides match TRBD1. V gave up 6 bases and J gave up 1 base; unmatched junction bases: 5. CDR3 length: 15 amino acids. Germline-derived CDR1 and CDR2 are LNHDA and SQIVND (reference sequence). CDR3 DNA, as far as it was read: TGTGCCAGTAGGACAGGGGGCGTGGGTAACTATGGC. This sequence encodes CASRTGGVGNYG. Given in full, the CDR3 is CASRTGGVGNYGYTF.

Note on this clone: The CDR3 end is not reached by the read, which stops 3 residues before it; the germline J gene fills it in. V and J are TRBV6-2 or TRBV6-3 and TRBJ2-7, with 7 nucleotides matching TRBD1. The germline gives CDR1 MNHEY, CDR2 SVGEGT. CDR3 length: 15 residues. The V segment lost 6 bases and the J segment 1 base; nucleotides outside the gene matches: 9. The sequenced part of the CDR3 DNA is TGTGCCAGCAGGTCTGACAGGGCCGGGTCCTACGAG. Translation gives CASRSDRAGSYE. The full CDR3 protein reads CASRSDRAGSYEQYF.

Note on this clone: The read finishes 3 residues shy of the CDR3 end, and the germline J gene is used to complete it. This chain links TRBV12-5 with TRBJ1-5; the D gene is possibly TRBD1 (6 bases). CDR1 is LGHNT, CDR2 FRNRAP, per germline. CDR3 size: 13 residues. With 8 bases removed from V and 4 bases from J, the gap between germline ends came to 12 bases. The CDR3 DNA, read in part, is TGTGCTAGTCACGCACAGGGAAATCAGCCC. This codes for CASHAQGNQP. From start to end, the CDR3 is CASHAQGNQPQHF.

Notes on this clone: Read sequence stops 3 residues before the CDR3 end, and the germline J gene provides the missing end. The rearrangement links TRBV4-1 to TRBJ2-4; TRBD1 agrees at 7 bases. With V trimmed by 4 bases and J by 0 bases, 12 bases remained unmatched. CDR3 length: 18 amino acids. Germline V lookup: CDR1 MGHRA, CDR2 YSYEKL. The sequenced part of the CDR3 DNA is TGCGCCAGCAGCCCCCGGGACAGCTATCCATTAGCCAAAAACATT. Translating it yields CASSPRDSYPLAKNI. The entire CDR3 reads CASSPRDSYPLAKNIQYF.

With regard to this clone: The read ends 3 residues shy of where the CDR3 ends; the end is completed using the germline J gene. The chain has TRBV18 and TRBJ2-3; TRBD2 is a possible D gene (6 bases). Trimming cost V 4 bases and J 2 bases, with 10 bases left between them. CDR3 length: 14 residues. CDR1 and CDR2 from the germline V gene are KGHSH and LQKENI. CDR3 sequence: CASSQSGYTDTQYF. CDR3 bases read: TGTGCCAGCTCACAAAGCGGGTACACAGATACG.

On this clone itself: Read data end 3 residues before the CDR3 end; the end is taken from the germline J gene. The rearrangement uses TRBV2 and TRBJ1-6, with D perhaps TRBD1 (6 bases). Germline CDR1 and CDR2: SNHLY and FYNNEI. The CDR3 covers 15 residues. Trimming took off 9 bases at V and 7 bases at J, with 19 bases between the two ends. The CDR3 region is CASRGGISPNSPLHF. The DNA read from the CDR3 is TGTGCCAGTCGCGGGGGCATTTCTCCAAATTCACCC.

In regard to this clone: The sequence runs out 3 residues before the end of the CDR3; the remainder is reconstructed from the germline J gene. The chain is built from TRBV2 and TRBJ2-7, with 14 bases matching TRBD2. Germline CDR1 reads SNHLY; CDR2 reads FYNNEI. CDR3 size: 15 residues. Trimming took 6 bases from V and 6 from J; bases not matched to a gene: 7. The sequenced part of the CDR3 DNA is TGTGCCAGCAGCGGGGGACTAGCGGGGGACTTCGAG. This encodes CASSGGLAGDFE. The whole CDR3 region reads CASSGGLAGDFEQYF.

A word on this clone: The read comes to an end 3 residues before the CDR3 does, leaving the germline J gene to fill in the end. The chain links TRBV7-9 to TRBJ1-2; no definite D call. The CDR3 spans 12 residues. Trimming removed 5 bases at V and 5 bases at J, with 9 bases between. In germline, CDR1 is SEHNR, CDR2 FQNEAQ (reference sequence). CDR3 bases read: TGTGCCAGCAGCCTTGAAGGGTATGGC. This codes for CASSLEGYG. The full CDR3 protein reads CASSLEGYGYTF.

Points on this clone: The observed sequence ends 3 residues before the CDR3 terminus, with the missing tail filled in from the germline J gene. The chain uses TRBV2 and TRBJ1-6; D uncertain. The germline CDR1 and CDR2 sequences are SNHLY and FYNNEI. V was cut by 5 bases and J by 10 bases, with 6 bases left in between. CDR3 length equals 11 residues. The CDR3 sequence is CASSPFSPLHF. The DNA read from the CDR3 is TGTGCCAGCAGTCCCTTCTCACCC.

A word on this clone: Coverage ceases 3 residues before the CDR3 finishes, and the germline J gene fills in the end. The chain couples TRBV5-1 to TRBJ2-5; D is perhaps TRBD2 (5 bases). The CDR3 is made up of 15 amino acids. Deletions cut 0 bases from V and 1 base from J, with 10 bases between. Germline V gene lookup returns CDR1 SGHRS and CDR2 YFSETQ. The DNA read from the CDR3 is TGCGCCAGCAGCTTGGTATTAGCGCCCCAAGAGACC. This sequence encodes CASSLVLAPQET. The whole CDR3 sequence is CASSLVLAPQETQYF.